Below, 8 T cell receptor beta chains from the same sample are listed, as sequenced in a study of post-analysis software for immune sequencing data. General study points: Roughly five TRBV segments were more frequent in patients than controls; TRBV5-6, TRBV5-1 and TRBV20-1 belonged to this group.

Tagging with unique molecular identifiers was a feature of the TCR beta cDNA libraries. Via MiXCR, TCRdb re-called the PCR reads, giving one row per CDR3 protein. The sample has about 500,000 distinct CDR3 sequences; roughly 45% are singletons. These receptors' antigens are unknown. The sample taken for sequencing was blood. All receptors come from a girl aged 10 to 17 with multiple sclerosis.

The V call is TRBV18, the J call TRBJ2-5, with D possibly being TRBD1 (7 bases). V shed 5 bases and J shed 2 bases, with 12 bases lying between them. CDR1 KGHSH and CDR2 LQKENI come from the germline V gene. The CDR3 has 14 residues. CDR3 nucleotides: TGTGCCAGCTCAACACAGGGGACTCAAGAGACCCAGTACTTC. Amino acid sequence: CASSTQGTQETQYF.

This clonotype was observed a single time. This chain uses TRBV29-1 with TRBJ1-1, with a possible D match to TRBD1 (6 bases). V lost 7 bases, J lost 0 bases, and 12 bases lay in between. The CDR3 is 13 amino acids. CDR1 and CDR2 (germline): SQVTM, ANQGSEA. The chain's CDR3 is CSAADSLNTEAFF. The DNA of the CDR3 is TGCAGCGCCGCGGACAGTTTGAACACTGAAGCTTTCTTT. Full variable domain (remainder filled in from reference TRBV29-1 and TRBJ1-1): SAVISQKPSRDICQRGTSLTIQCQVDSQVTMMFWYRQQPGQSLTLIATANQGSEATYESGFVIDKFPISRPNLTFSTLTVSNMSPEDSSIYLCSAADSLNTEAFFGQGTRLTVV.

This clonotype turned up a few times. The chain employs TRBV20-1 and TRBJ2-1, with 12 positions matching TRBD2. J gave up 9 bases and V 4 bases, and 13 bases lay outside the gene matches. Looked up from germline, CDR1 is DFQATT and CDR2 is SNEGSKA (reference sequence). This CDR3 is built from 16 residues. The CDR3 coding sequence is TGCAGTGCTACCGTCCTAGCGGGAGGGTTCTTGGGTGAGCAGTTCTTC. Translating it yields CSATVLAGGFLGEQFF.

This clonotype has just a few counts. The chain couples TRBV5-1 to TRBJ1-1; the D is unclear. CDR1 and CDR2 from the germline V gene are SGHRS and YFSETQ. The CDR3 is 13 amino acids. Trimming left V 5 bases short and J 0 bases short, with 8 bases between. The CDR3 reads CASRGSLNTEAFF. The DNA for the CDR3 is TGCGCCAGCAGGGGCAGCCTGAACACTGAAGCTTTCTTT.

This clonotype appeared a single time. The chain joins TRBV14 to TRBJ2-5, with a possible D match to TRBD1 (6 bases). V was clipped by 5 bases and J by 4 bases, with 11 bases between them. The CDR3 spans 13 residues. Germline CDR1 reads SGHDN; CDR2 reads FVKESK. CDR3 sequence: CASSTDSLETQYF. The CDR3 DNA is TGTGCCAGCAGCACGGACAGCTTAGAGACCCAGTACTTC.

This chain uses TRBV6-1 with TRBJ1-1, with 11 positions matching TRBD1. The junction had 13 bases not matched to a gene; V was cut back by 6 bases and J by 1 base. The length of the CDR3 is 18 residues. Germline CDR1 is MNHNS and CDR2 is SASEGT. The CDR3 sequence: CASSPGQGAVIENTEAFF. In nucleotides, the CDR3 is TGTGCCAGCAGCCCAGGACAGGGGGCCGTGATAGAGAACACTGAAGCTTTCTTT.

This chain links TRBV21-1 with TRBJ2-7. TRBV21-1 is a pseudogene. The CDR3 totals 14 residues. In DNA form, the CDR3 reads TGTGCCAGCAGCAAACTCTCAGATTCCTACGAGCAGTACTTC. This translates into CASSKLSDSYEQYF.

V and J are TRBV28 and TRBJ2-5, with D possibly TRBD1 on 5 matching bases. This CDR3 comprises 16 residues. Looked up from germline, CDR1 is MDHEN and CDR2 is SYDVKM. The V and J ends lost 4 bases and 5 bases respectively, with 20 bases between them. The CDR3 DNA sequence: TGTGCCAGCAGTTCACCAGGACATAAAATTCGGGAGACCCAGTACTTC. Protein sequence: CASSSPGHKIRETQYF.